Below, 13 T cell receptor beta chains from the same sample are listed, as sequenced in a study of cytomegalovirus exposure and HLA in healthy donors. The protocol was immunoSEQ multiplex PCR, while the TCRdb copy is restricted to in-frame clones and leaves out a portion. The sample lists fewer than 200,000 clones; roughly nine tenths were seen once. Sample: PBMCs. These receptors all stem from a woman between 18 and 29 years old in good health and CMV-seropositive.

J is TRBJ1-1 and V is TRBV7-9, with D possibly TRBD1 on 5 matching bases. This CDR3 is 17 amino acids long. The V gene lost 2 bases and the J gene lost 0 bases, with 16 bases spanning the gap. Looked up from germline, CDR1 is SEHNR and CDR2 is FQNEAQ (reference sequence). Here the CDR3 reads CASSLTDTGEMNTEAFF. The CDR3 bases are TGTGCCAGCAGCTTAACCGATACGGGGGAAATGAACACTGAAGCTTTCTTT.

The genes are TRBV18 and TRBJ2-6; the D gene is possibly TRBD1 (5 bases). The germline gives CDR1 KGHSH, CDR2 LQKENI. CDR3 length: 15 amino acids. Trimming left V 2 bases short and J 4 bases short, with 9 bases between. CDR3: CASSPRGVGANVLTF. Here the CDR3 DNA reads TGTGCCAGCTCACCAAGGGGCGTAGGGGCCAACGTCCTGACTTTC.

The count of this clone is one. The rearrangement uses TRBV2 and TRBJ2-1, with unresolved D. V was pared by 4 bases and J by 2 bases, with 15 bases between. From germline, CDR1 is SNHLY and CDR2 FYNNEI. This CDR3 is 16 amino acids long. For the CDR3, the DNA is TGTGCCAGCAGTGGGAACCGCCGGAGAGCCTACAATGAGCAGTTCTTC. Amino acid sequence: CASSGNRRRAYNEQFF. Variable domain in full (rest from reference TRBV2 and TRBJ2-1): EPEVTQTPSHQVTQMGQEVILRCVPISNHLYFYWYRQILGQKVEFLVSFYNNEISEKSEIFDDQFSVERPDGSNFTLKIRSTKLEDSAMYFCASSGNRRRAYNEQFFGPGTRLTVL.

For the CDR3, the DNA is TGCGCCAGCAGCCAGGGGGGAGGATACGGGGAAGCTTTCTTT. Translating gives CASSQGGGYGEAFF. The chain links TRBV4-1 to TRBJ1-1, with D possibly TRBD1 on 5 matching bases. V was shortened by 3 bases and J by 8 bases, with 16 bases between the two germline ends. The length of the CDR3 is 14 residues. Germline lookup yields CDR1 MGHRA and CDR2 YSYEKL.

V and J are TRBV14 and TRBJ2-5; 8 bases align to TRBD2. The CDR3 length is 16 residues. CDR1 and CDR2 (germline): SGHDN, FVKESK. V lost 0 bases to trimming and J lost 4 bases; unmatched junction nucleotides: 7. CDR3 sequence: CASSQDRRGGTETQYF. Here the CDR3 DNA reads TGTGCCAGCAGCCAAGATCGACGGGGGGGTACAGAGACCCAGTACTTC.

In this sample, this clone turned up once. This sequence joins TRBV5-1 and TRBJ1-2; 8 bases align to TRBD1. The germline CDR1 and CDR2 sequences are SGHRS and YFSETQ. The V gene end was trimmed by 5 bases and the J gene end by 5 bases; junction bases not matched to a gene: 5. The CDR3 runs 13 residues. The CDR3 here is CASSKDREYGYTF. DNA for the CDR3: TGCGCCAGCAGTAAGGACAGGGAGTATGGCTACACCTTC.

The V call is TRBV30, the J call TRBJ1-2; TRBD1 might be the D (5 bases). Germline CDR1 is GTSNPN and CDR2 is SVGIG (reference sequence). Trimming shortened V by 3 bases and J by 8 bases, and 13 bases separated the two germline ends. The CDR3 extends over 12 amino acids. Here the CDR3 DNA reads TGTGCCTGGAGCGGGGGGTTTGAAGGCTACACCTTC. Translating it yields CAWSGGFEGYTF.

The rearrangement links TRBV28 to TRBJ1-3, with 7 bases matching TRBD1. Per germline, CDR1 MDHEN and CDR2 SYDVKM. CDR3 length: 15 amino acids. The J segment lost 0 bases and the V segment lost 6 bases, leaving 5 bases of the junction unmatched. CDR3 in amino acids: CASRRGQLSGNTIYF. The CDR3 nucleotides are TGTGCCAGCAGGAGGGGACAGCTCTCTGGAAACACCATATATTTT.

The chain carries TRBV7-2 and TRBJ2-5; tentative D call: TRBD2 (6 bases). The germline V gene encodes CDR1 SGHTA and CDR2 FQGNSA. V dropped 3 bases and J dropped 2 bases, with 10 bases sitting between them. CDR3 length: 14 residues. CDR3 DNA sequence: TGTGCCAGCAGCTTTGGTCGGGGGCAAGAGACCCAGTACTTC. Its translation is CASSFGRGQETQYF.

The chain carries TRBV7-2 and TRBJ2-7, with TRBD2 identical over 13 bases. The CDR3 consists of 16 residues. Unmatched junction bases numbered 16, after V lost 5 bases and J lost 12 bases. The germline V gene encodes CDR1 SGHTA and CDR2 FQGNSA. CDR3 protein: CASSPQTGTSGVGVYF. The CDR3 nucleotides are TGTGCCAGCAGCCCTCAAACCGGGACTAGCGGGGTTGGGGTGTACTTC. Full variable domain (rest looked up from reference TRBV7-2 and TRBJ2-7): GAGVSQSPSNKVTEKGKDVELRCDPISGHTALYWYRQSLGQGLEFLIYFQGNSAPDKSGLPSDRFSAERTGGSVSTLTIQRTQQEDSAVYLCASSPQTGTSGVGVYFGPGTRLTVT.

The CDR3 reads CASSGPPGEQFF. Written as DNA, the CDR3 is TGTGCCAGCAGCGGCCCCCCGGGGGAGCAGTTCTTC. The chain recombines TRBV14 with TRBJ2-1; D is perhaps TRBD2 (5 bases). V lost 5 bases to trimming and J lost 10 bases, with 12 bases between them. The CDR3 sequence is 12 residues long. Germline V gene sequence: CDR1 SGHDN, CDR2 FVKESK.

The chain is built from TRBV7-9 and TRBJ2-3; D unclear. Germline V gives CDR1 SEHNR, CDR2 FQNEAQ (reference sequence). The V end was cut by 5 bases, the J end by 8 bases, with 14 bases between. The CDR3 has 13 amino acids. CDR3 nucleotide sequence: TGTGCCAGCAGCGCAACGTTACTATTTACGCAGTATTTT. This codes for CASSATLLFTQYF.

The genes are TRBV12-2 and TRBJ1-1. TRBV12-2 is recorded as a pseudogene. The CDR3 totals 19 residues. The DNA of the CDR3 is TGTGCAAGTCGCTTAGGCTGGGCCTCAGCGCGGGGCATGAACACTGAAGCTTTCTTT. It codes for CASRLGWASARGMNTEAFF.